This T cell receptor beta chain was captured by sequencing in a study of blood T cell repertoires in COVID-19 (dated by TCRdb to the early 2020s). Study-level background: Samples covering the acute and convalescent phases of COVID-19 were provided by collaborators in the United States, Italy and Spain. The material from the prospective study consisted of cDNA or gDNA derived from T cells, B-cell-depleted T cells, or PBMCs. Deeply sampled blood TCRbeta repertoires from subjects exposed to, actively infected with, or recovered from COVID-19 were included in the dataset. A freely available public database, intended as a resource for researchers studying the immune response to SARS-CoV-2, is where the repertoires were released. Samples were obtained from the ongoing ImmuneRACE study (first 160 participants) and from about 1,300 subjects provided by 6 global collaborators. The sample metadata nearly always contained a de-identified subject ID, COVID-19 status, age in years and sex. Where available, HLA class I and class II types were obtained from metadata supplied by the sample provider rather than from assay-based typing.

The study at large found these results: The quantity of clinical and demographic metadata differed by source and by participant and was supplied without curation.

TCRbeta CDR3 regions were amplified from genomic DNA using the immunoSEQ Assay, a bias-controlled multiplex PCR. In the authors' own workflow: Nucleated cell counts per sample were estimated from amplification of reference gene primers within the assay. Sequence reads were collapsed and filtered to measure the absolute abundance of every unique TCRbeta CDR3 rearrangement. For each sample, productive Simpson clonality was calculated as the square root of Simpson's diversity index over productive rearrangements. TCRdb holds this immuneACCESS table with in-frame rearrangements only. Some clones are missing; in checked studies, unresolved V genes explain under half, and the rest has no known cause. The V and J calls and the clone size are those of that table, but D and trimming were determined from the DNA. Within this sample are about 220,000 clones, with 86% of them counted one time only. Around 3.8% of the sample is held by the ten biggest clonotypes.

In regard to this clone: Its antigen has not been determined. No base-level quality is on record; no much larger clone is a single base apart.

The CDR3 runs 16 residues from the cysteine to the phenylalanine. Only CDR3 DNA is held: 48 bases, read in frame from base 1. The germline V gene sets CDR1 to SGHTA and CDR2 to FQGTGA. Unmatched junction bases come to 4, with V trimmed by 5 bases and J by 2 bases. In the prospective study, participants were about 18 to 100 years old, resided in fewer than 25 geographic areas of the United States, and were enrolled through a virtual design. In the prospective study, participants were assigned to cohorts based on the clinical history participants reported in a screening survey and a study questionnaire. In the prospective study, whole blood, serum and a nasopharyngeal or oropharyngeal swab were collected from each participant by mobile phlebotomists. Over a roughly 2-month period, participants in the prospective study had the option of providing additional blood draws and questionnaires. Blood samples from the prospective study were shipped frozen or at room temperature prior to DNA extraction.

The TCR originated in a woman aged 40 to 49 with acute COVID-19. The sequenced sample consisted of PBMCs or T cells enriched from blood (not recorded which). The V and J segments used are TRBV7-3 and TRBJ2-5; 14 nucleotides in the junction match TRBD2. The CDR3 protein is CASSSGLAGGQETQYF. The nucleotide sequence is TGTGCCAGCAGCAGTGGACTAGCGGGGGGACAAGAGACCCAGTACTTC.